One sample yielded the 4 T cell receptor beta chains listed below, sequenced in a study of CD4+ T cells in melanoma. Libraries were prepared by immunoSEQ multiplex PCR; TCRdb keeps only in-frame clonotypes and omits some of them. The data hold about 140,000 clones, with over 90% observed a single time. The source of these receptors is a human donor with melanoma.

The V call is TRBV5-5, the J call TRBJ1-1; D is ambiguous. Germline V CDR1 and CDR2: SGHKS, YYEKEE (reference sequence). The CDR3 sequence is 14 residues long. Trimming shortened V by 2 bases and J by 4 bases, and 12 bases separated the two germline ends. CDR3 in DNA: TGTGCCAGCAGCTTATGGAACCGGGGCACTGAAGCTTTCTTT. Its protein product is CASSLWNRGTEAFF.

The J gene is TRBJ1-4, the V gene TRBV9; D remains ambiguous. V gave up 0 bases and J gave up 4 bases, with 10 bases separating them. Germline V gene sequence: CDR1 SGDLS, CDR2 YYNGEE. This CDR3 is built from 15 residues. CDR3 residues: CASSVAGSVNEKLFF. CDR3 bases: TGTGCCAGCAGCGTAGCGGGTTCCGTTAATGAAAAACTGTTTTTT.

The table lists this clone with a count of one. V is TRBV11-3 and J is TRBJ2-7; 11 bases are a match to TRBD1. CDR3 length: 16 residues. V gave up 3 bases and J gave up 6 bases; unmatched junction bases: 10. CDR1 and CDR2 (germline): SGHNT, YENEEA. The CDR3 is CASSLTLGQGAREQYF. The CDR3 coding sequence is TGTGCCAGCAGCTTGACTCTAGGACAGGGGGCTCGCGAGCAGTACTTC.

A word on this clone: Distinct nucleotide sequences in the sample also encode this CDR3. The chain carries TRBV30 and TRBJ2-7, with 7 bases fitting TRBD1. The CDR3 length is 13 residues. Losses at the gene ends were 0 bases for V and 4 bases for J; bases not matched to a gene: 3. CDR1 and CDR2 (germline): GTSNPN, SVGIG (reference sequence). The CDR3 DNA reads TGTGCCTGGAGTGTAGCAGGGGGATACGAGCAGTACTTC. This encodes CAWSVAGGYEQYF.